This entry describes one TCR beta chain. The target antigen is unknown. The V gene's germline CDR1 is SGHTA and CDR2 FQGNSA. This CDR3 contains 11 residues. V was shortened by 5 bases and J by 5 bases, with 4 bases between the two germline ends. Profiled with immunoSEQ multiplex PCR; TCRdb holds only in-frame clones, not every one. The sample carries some 170,000 clones, roughly nine tenths recorded once. This entry is derived from a study of T cell responses to AZD1222 COVID-19 vaccine. Study-level findings and limits: Targets within unmutated variant regions were reportedly found for nearly half of spike-specific TCRs.

The V and J genes are TRBV7-2 and TRBJ2-4; D gene unclear. The material sequenced was peripheral blood, taken on day 0 of AZD1222 vaccination. The TCR originated in an adult in good health. The CDR3 reads CASSPQNIQYF. In DNA form, the CDR3 reads TGTGCCAGCAGCCCTCAAAACATTCAGTACTTC.